The 23 T cell receptor beta chains listed next were all sequenced from one sample in a study of blood T cell repertoires in COVID-19. Repertoires were generated with immunoSEQ multiplex PCR, while TCRdb's copy carries only in-frame clones and drops some. The sample has 110,000 to 150,000 clones, about 87% seen once; the top ten hold about 1.5%. The material sequenced was peripheral blood. Receptors originate from a woman in her forties or fifties with acute or convalescent COVID-19.

This chain joins TRBV10-3 and TRBJ2-7, with D perhaps matching TRBD1 (5 bases). Germline CDR1 is ENHRY and CDR2 is SYGVKD. The CDR3 is 18 residues long. The ends were cut back, 1 base at V and 2 bases at J, with 21 bases in the middle. The CDR3 region has the DNA TGTGCCATCAGTGAGTGGCTTGGATGGACATCGGAACCCTACGAGCAGTACTTC. This codes for CAISEWLGWTSEPYEQYF.

This rearrangement joins TRBV24-1 to TRBJ1-2; 8 nucleotides agree with TRBD1. The CDR3 sequence is 14 residues long. CDR1 and CDR2 (germline): KGHDR, SFDVKD. V gave up 4 bases and J gave up 4 bases; unmatched junction bases: 4. CDR3 loop: CATSEGDRSYGYTF. CDR3 nucleotide sequence: TGTGCCACCAGTGAGGGGGACAGGAGCTATGGCTACACCTTC.

The chain recombines TRBV27 with TRBJ2-1; 7 positions agree with TRBD1. With 10 bases clipped from V and 8 bases from J, the junction kept 14 bases outside the gene matches. The CDR3 sequence is 14 residues long. Germline loops: CDR1 MNHEY, CDR2 SMNVEV (reference sequence). The CDR3 DNA follows: TGTGCCACAAAAAAGACAGGGAATAACCATGAGCAGTTCTTC. Translating it yields CATKKTGNNHEQFF.

The CDR3 sequence is CASSSPTGGQETQYF. For the CDR3, the DNA is TGTGCCAGCAGTTCACCGACAGGGGGGCAAGAGACCCAGTACTTC. The chain employs TRBV28 and TRBJ2-5; 9 bases are a match to TRBD1. The CDR3 extends over 15 amino acids. The germline gives CDR1 MDHEN, CDR2 SYDVKM. Trimming removed 4 bases from V and 2 bases from J; junction bases left unmatched: 5.

V gene TRBV10-3 combines with J gene TRBJ1-4; TRBD1 matches 11 bases. The CDR3 sequence is 15 residues long. CDR1 ENHRY and CDR2 SYGVKD come from the germline V gene. V lost 6 bases to trimming and J lost 1 base; unmatched junction nucleotides: 1. The CDR3 sequence is CAIRGTGGTNEKLFF. CDR3 in DNA: TGTGCCATCAGAGGGACAGGGGGAACTAATGAAAAACTGTTTTTT.

J is TRBJ1-2 and V is TRBV25-1; a weak D match, TRBD1 (5 bases). Trimming cost V 2 bases and J 4 bases, with 8 bases left between them. Looked up from germline, CDR1 is MGHDK and CDR2 is SYGVNS. The CDR3 extends over 13 amino acids. The CDR3 loop reads CASSEITGYGYTF. The CDR3 bases are TGTGCCAGCAGTGAAATCACAGGCTATGGCTACACCTTC.

The rearrangement joins TRBV11-2 to TRBJ2-7; D not certain. The CDR3 loop spans 12 amino acids. Trimming stripped 5 bases from V and 3 bases from J, with 8 bases between. Germline CDR1 and CDR2: SGHAT and FQNNGV. CDR3 nucleotide sequence: TGTGCCAGCAGCCCGACGGGCTACGAGCAGTACTTC. Residues: CASSPTGYEQYF.

The chain recombines TRBV7-2 with TRBJ1-2; D perhaps matches TRBD1 (6 bases). Trimming removed 4 bases from V and 2 bases from J, with 8 bases in between. From germline, CDR1 is SGHTA and CDR2 FQGNSA. This CDR3 spans 13 amino acids. CDR3 loop: CASSSGGNYGYTF. The CDR3 nucleotides read TGTGCCAGCAGCTCGGGGGGCAACTATGGCTACACCTTC.

With respect to this clone: A much bigger clone sits one base away, suggesting this may be a read error. This chain links TRBV5-1 with TRBJ1-1, with D unresolved. Trimming removed 0 bases from V and 1 base from J, with 4 bases in between. CDR3 length: 13 amino acids. Germline loops: CDR1 SGHRS, CDR2 YFSETQ. The CDR3: CASSLEQNTEAFF. DNA for the CDR3: TGCGCCAGCAGCTTGGAACAGAACACTGAAGCTTTCTTT.

This chain joins TRBV9 and TRBJ1-6, with a weak D call TRBD1 (6 bases). Germline V gene lookup returns CDR1 SGDLS and CDR2 YYNGEE. V gave up 2 bases and J gave up 7 bases, with 10 bases separating them. This CDR3 is built from 14 residues. CDR3: CASSVGHQNSPLHF. CDR3 bases: TGTGCCAGCAGCGTGGGACACCAAAATTCACCCCTCCACTTT.

The table lists this clone with a few counts. The rearrangement joins TRBV3-1 (or the pseudogene TRBV3-2) to TRBJ2-3; D unresolved. Trimming took off 4 bases at V and 2 bases at J, with 4 bases between the two ends. Germline CDR1 is LGHDT and CDR2 is YNNKEL (reference sequence). The CDR3 covers 12 residues. CDR3 nucleotides: TGTGCCAGCAGCCTCTACACAGATACGCAGTATTTT. Its translation is CASSLYTDTQYF.

This clone was picked up a small number of times. The rearrangement joins TRBV7-9 to TRBJ1-4, with a possible D match to TRBD1 (5 bases). The CDR3 has 15 amino acids. The germline V gene has CDR1 SEHNR and CDR2 FQNEAQ (reference sequence). V dropped 5 bases and J dropped 3 bases, with 13 bases sitting between them. The CDR3 sequence: CASSLPAGPNEKLFF. Here the CDR3 DNA reads TGTGCCAGCAGCCTTCCGGCGGGGCCTAATGAAAAACTGTTTTTT.

V and J are TRBV7-2 and TRBJ2-7; D possibly corresponds to TRBD1 (5 bases). Germline V gene sequence: CDR1 SGHTA, CDR2 FQGNSA. V dropped 3 bases and J dropped 0 bases, with 12 bases sitting between them. This CDR3 is 15 amino acids long. The CDR3 is CASSFDRDSSYEQYF. The DNA for the CDR3 is TGTGCCAGCAGCTTCGATCGAGACAGCTCCTACGAGCAGTACTTC.

The chain links TRBV19 to TRBJ2-1, with TRBD2 identical over 8 bases. Trimming at V came to 5 bases and at J to 3 bases, leaving 6 bases not matched to a gene. From germline, CDR1 is LNHDA and CDR2 SQIVND (reference sequence). The CDR3 extends over 15 amino acids. The CDR3 DNA sequence: TGTGCCAGTAGTCTGGGGACTAGGGGCTACAATGAGCAGTTCTTC. Its translation is CASSLGTRGYNEQFF.

Comments on this clone: Other DNA sequences in this specimen translate into the identical CDR3. J is TRBJ2-3 and V is TRBV5-1, with 7 positions matching TRBD2. Unmatched junction bases numbered 4, after V lost 3 bases and J lost 0 bases. CDR3 size: 15 residues. Germline CDR1 reads SGHRS; CDR2 reads YFSETQ. The CDR3 DNA is TGCGCCAGCAGCTCCGCGGGGGTTAGCACAGATACGCAGTATTTT. The encoded protein is CASSSAGVSTDTQYF.

The chain couples TRBV7-2 to TRBJ2-7; 8 bases fit TRBD1. Germline V CDR1 and CDR2: SGHTA, FQGNSA. The length of the CDR3 is 15 residues. V shed 1 base, J shed 4 bases, and the junction held 6 bases outside the gene matches. The CDR3 is CASSLGTGPNYEQYF. Here the CDR3 DNA reads TGTGCCAGCAGCTTAGGGACAGGGCCAAATTACGAGCAGTACTTC.

This rearrangement joins TRBV6-5 to TRBJ1-2; the match to TRBD1 covers 8 bases. J gave up 5 bases and V 8 bases, and 7 bases lay outside the gene matches. Germline CDR1 is MNHEY and CDR2 is SVGAGI. This CDR3 has 13 amino acids. CDR3 region: CASRDRTAYGYTF. For the CDR3, the DNA is TGTGCCAGCCGGGACAGGACTGCTTATGGCTACACCTTC.

The rearrangement links TRBV6-5 to TRBJ2-5, with TRBD2 identical over 8 bases. CDR3 length equals 13 residues. Germline CDR1 is MNHEY and CDR2 is SVGAGI. After removal of 6 bases from V and 4 bases from J, the junction contained 4 bases not matched to a gene. CDR3 in amino acids: CASRTGGPETQYF. CDR3 nucleotides: TGTGCCAGCAGGACGGGAGGGCCAGAGACCCAGTACTTC.

The rearrangement uses TRBV7-2 and TRBJ1-2; 9 nucleotides match TRBD1. J was trimmed by 4 bases and V by 1 base; bases with no gene match: 4. The germline V gene encodes CDR1 SGHTA and CDR2 FQGNSA. The CDR3 length is 15 residues. CDR3 bases: TGTGCCAGCAGCTTAGGACAGGGGGGAATCTATGGCTACACCTTC. As protein: CASSLGQGGIYGYTF.

The J gene is TRBJ2-1, the V gene TRBV18, with 10 bases identical to TRBD1. Germline V gene lookup returns CDR1 KGHSH and CDR2 LQKENI. The CDR3 runs 14 residues. V shed 6 bases, J shed 3 bases, and the junction held 2 bases outside the gene matches. The CDR3 DNA sequence: TGTGCCAGCTCTTGGACAGGGGGCTACAATGAGCAGTTCTTC. This gives the protein CASSWTGGYNEQFF. The whole variable domain, filled in from reference TRBV18 and TRBJ2-1, reads NAGVMQNPRHLVRRRGQEARLRCSPMKGHSHVYWYRQLPEEGLKFMVYLQKENIIDESGMPKERFSAEFPKEGPSILRIQQVVRGDSAAYFCASSWTGGYNEQFFGPGTRLTVL.

The chain's CDR3 is CSVGRGRDYEQYF. CDR3 bases: TGCAGCGTTGGTCGCGGGAGGGACTACGAGCAGTACTTC. The gene calls are TRBV29-1 and TRBJ2-7; TRBD2 aligns across 9 bases. Looked up from germline, CDR1 is SQVTM and CDR2 is ANQGSEA. The CDR3 covers 13 residues. Trimming at V came to 4 bases and at J to 3 bases, leaving 4 bases not matched to a gene.

The J gene is TRBJ2-7, the V gene TRBV12-3 or TRBV12-4; D perhaps matches TRBD1 (5 bases). The length of the CDR3 is 13 residues. The V gene lost 1 base and the J gene lost 4 bases, with 8 bases spanning the gap. The DNA for the CDR3 is TGTGCCAGCAGTTTAGGGCAGGGATACGAGCAGTACTTC. Protein: CASSLGQGYEQYF.

A single count supports this clone. The chain recombines TRBV7-2 with TRBJ1-5; maybe TRBD1 (6 bases). V lost 5 bases, J lost 4 bases, and 18 bases lay in between. The CDR3 is made up of 16 amino acids. Germline CDR1 and CDR2: SGHTA and FQGNSA. The CDR3 DNA is TGTGCCAGCAGCCCCGGGGGGGCTCCAACAAATCAGCCCCAGCATTTT. It codes for CASSPGGAPTNQPQHF.